These T cell receptor beta chains were read from a single sample in a study of a mutant IDH1 vaccine in newly diagnosed glioma. These receptors' targets are unknown. Using immunoSEQ multiplex PCR, the repertoire was profiled, and TCRdb retains in-frame clones only, with some absent. Here the sample spans 20,000 to 30,000 clones, approximately 79% being singletons. The sequenced sample was PBMCs, obtained from a glioma patient whose treatment included an IDH1 peptide vaccine. These receptors were obtained from a man in his forties with glioma. Some clones in this sample may be carry-over from other donors' samples. Both conserved end residues are trimmed from each CDR3. Each record gives: J gene, V gene, CDR3 protein.

TRBJ2-5 | TRBV9 | ASSIYGTRHETQY
TRBJ1-2 | TRBV1 | TSSQGDASYGYT
TRBJ1-2 | TRBV14 | ASSQGTLVADYGYT
TRBJ2-3 | TRBV19 | ASSAQWGITDTQY
TRBJ2-7 | TRBV5-4 | ASSYSGVYEQY
TRBJ2-7 | TRBV5-1 | ASSARQGNEQY
TRBJ1-5 | TRBV9 | ASSVDGTRDQPQH
TRBJ2-5 | TRBV20-1 | SATLKETQY
TRBJ1-5 | TRBV15 | ATSRENQPQH
TRBJ2-1 | TRBV30 | AWSEHEQF
TRBJ1-6 | TRBV4-1 | ASGEGRDSPLH
TRBJ2-7 | TRBV29-1 | SVRRTGLEEQY
TRBJ2-1 | TRBV25-1 | ASSQEGGNNEQF
TRBJ1-2 | TRBV11-2 | ASSRDRELGYT
TRBJ2-1 | TRBV15 | ATSRDLRSGGNEQF
TRBJ2-1 | TRBV15 | ATGTDNNEQF
TRBJ1-1 | TRBV7-2 | ASSLAPRRNTEAF
TRBJ1-4 | TRBV14 | ASSQLTLEKLF
TRBJ2-5 | TRBV5-1 | ASSHKGETQY
TRBJ2-4 | TRBV6-1 | ASKGQGWNIQY
TRBJ2-2 | TRBV9 | ASSSIHAGELF
TRBJ2-5 | TRBV5-1 | ASSTGTPRETQY
TRBJ2-7 | TRBV7-9 | ASSEGGIGQY
TRBJ1-2 | TRBV14 | ASSQGGYGGYT
TRBJ2-3 | TRBV4-3 | ASASRGWTDTQY
TRBJ2-7 | TRBV5-5 | ASSSQYRWEQY
TRBJ1-4 | TRBV7-2 | ASSYGTGATNEKLF
TRBJ1-2 | TRBV15 | ATSRDPDGAWGYT
TRBJ2-3 | TRBV5-1 | ASSLVASGGADTQY